The present T cell receptor (beta chain) was sequenced within a study of relationships among human T cell subsets. General study points: V, D, J usage, CDR3 length and N-additions were similar across seven subsets.

This CDR3 has 15 residues. V lost 5 bases and J 0 bases, leaving 11 bases between the germline ends. Germline V gives CDR1 SGHAT, CDR2 FQNNGV. TCR alpha and beta CDR3s were amplified from mRNA by semiquantitative ARM-PCR. Tagged nested gene-specific primers were used first, then communal superprimers amplified exponentially. MiXCR, run by TCRdb on the multiplex PCR reads, gives a single entry per CDR3 protein. The sample consists of roughly 15,000 distinct CDR3 sequences, 62% of them appearing once. About this clonotype: The antigen is not known.

The rearrangement joins TRBV11-2 to TRBJ1-3, with D unresolved. Sequencing input: total T cells sorted from blood. This receptor was taken from a man aged 40-49 years in good health. The CDR3 DNA follows: TGTGCCAGCAGCCCCGACACAAGCTCTGGAAACACCATATATTTT. Translating gives CASSPDTSSGNTIYF.